The present T cell receptor beta chain was sequenced within a study of early T cells in non-severe SARS-CoV-2 infection. Study-wide findings and caveats: VDJdb-based annotation leaned toward anti-spike CD8 responses and missed private and CD4 specificities.

Unique molecular identifiers tagged individual cDNA molecules. TCRdb independently ran MiXCR on the 5' RACE reads; one entry per CDR3 protein. The profile shows roughly 61,000 distinct CDR3 sequences, 10% to 12% of them singletons. This clonotype came up many times. Its antigen is as yet unknown. The sample taken for sequencing was whole blood. The clonotype comes from an adult who was a healthcare worker with PCR-confirmed SARS-CoV-2 infection or an uninfected control (not recorded which).

The CDR3 DNA is TGCGCCAGCAGCTTGGCGGCTAGCGGGGCAGCCAATGAGCAGTTCTTC. Encoded protein: CASSLAASGAANEQFF. The rearrangement joins TRBV5-1 to TRBJ2-1, with 9 bases matching TRBD2. The junction had 7 bases not matched to a gene; V was cut back by 0 bases and J by 6 bases. This CDR3 has 16 amino acids. Germline V gene data show CDR1 as SGHRS and CDR2 as YFSETQ.